This T cell receptor (beta chain) was captured in a study of CD8 T cells in Susac syndrome. Study summary: At the time their blood was drawn, patients with Susac syndrome were either therapy-naive, on corticosteroids (with some of them also receiving intravenous immunoglobulin), or on intravenous immunoglobulin alone. Study-level results: The study conceded that relatively few individuals underwent its TCR sequencing and HLA analysis.

On this clonotype itself: What it binds is unknown.

Sequencing of TCR beta was performed on blood CD8+ T cells and on blood CD4+ T cells. Germline V lookup: CDR1 MNHEY, CDR2 SMNVEV (reference sequence). CDR3 size: 16 residues. Trimming removed 4 bases from V and 1 base from J, with 13 bases in between. RNA was extracted with the RNeasy kit, and a quantity of roughly 0.45 to 1 ug was reverse transcribed using random hexamers. Amplification of TCR beta CDR3 used immunoSEQ multiplex PCR across 54 Vbeta and 13 Jbeta. In TCRdb, the immunoSEQ multiplex PCR reads were re-called with MiXCR into one record per CDR3 protein. This sample carries about 130,000 distinct CDR3 sequences, 85% to 95% of them seen once, and the ten largest clones take more than 0.15%.

The chain joins TRBV27 to TRBJ2-2; D not certain. The sample taken for sequencing was CD8+ T cells from PBMCs. This sequence was found in a human donor with Susac syndrome. DNA for the CDR3: TGTGCCAGCAGTTCCCATACGGGCTTGAACACCGGGGAGCTGTTTTTT. This codes for CASSSHTGLNTGELFF.